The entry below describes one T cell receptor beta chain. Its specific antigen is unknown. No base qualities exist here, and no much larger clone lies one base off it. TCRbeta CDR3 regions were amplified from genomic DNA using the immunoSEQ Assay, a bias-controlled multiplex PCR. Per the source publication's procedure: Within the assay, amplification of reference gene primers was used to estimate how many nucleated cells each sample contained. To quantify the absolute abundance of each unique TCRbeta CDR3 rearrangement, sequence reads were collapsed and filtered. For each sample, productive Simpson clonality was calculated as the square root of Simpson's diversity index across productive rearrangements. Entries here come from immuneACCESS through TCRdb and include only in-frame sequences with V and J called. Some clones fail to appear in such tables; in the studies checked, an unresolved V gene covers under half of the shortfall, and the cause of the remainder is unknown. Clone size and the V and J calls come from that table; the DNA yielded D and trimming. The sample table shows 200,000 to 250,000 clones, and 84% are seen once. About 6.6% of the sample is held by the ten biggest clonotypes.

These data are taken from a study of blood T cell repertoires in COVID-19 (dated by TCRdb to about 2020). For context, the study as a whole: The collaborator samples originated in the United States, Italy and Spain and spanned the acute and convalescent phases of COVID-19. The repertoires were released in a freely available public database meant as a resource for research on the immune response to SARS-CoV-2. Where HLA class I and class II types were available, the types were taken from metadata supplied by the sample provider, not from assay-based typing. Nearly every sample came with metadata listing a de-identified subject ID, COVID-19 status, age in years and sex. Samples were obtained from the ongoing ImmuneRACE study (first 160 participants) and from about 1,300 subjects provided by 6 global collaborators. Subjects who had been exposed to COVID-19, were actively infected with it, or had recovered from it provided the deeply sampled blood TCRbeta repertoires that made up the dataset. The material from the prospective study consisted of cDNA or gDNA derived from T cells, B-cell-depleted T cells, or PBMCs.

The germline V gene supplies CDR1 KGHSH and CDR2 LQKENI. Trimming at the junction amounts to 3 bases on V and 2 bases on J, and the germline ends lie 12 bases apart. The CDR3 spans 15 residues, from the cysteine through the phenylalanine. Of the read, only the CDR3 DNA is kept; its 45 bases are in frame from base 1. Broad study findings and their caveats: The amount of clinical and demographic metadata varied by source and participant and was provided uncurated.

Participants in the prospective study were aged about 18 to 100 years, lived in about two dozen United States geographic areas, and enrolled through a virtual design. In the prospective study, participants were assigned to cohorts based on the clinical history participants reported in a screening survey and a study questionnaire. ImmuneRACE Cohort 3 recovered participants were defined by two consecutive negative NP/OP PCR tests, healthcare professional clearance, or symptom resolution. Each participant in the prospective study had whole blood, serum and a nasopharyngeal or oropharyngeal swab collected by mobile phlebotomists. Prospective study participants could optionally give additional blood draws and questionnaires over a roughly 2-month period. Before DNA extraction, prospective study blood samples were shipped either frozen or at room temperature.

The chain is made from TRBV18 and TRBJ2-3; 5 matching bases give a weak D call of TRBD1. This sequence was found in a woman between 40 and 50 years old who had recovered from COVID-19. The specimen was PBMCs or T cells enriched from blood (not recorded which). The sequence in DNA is TGTGCCAGCTCACCCTCAGCAGGGATCACAGATACGCAGTATTTT. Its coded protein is CASSPSAGITDTQYF.